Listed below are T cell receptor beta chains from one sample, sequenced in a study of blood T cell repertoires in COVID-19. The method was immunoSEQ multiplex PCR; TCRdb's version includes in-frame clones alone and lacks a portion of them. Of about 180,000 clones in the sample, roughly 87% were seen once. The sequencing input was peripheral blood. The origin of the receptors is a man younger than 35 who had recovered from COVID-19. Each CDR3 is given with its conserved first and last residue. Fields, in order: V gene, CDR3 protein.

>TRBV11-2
CASSGTSGYVTDTQYF
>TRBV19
CASSIFGSNGANVLTF
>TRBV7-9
CASSQVNTEAFF
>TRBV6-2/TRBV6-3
CASSPAQGAVYEQYF
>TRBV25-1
CASSLGSGTLYNEQFF
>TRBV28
CAGPGTGDSGANVLTF
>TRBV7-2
CASSSNRGGYGYTF
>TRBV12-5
CASGPGTHTEAFF
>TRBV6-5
CASSSPDNAEQYF
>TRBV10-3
CAITNTGELFF